This passage covers 8 T cell receptor beta chains from one sample sequenced in a study of blood T cell repertoires in COVID-19. Clones were sequenced by immunoSEQ multiplex PCR, and TCRdb holds only the in-frame ones, with some missing. Of roughly 350,000 clones listed, about 90% are singletons. The sample taken for sequencing was peripheral blood. Receptors originate from a woman aged 45-65 years with COVID-19, enrolled during active disease.

The chain employs TRBV15 and TRBJ2-3, with a possible D match to TRBD1 (6 bases). The CDR3 length is 14 residues. CDR1 and CDR2 (germline): LNHNV, YYDKDF (reference sequence). The ends were cut back, 2 bases at V and 5 bases at J, with 11 bases in the middle. The CDR3 nucleotides read TGTGCCACCAGCAGACAGGGGATGGGAGATACGCAGTATTTT. This sequence encodes CATSRQGMGDTQYF.

The chain carries TRBV5-6 and TRBJ1-4; D remains unclear. Looked up from germline, CDR1 is SGHDT and CDR2 is YYEEEE. The CDR3 contains 19 residues. V lost 0 bases and J lost 0, with 18 bases in between. CDR3 in DNA: TGTGCCAGCAGCTTGGCCTCGGGTGTTCTCATTGCAACTAATGAAAAACTGTTTTTT. Encoded protein: CASSLASGVLIATNEKLFF. Full variable domain (missing parts from reference TRBV5-6 and TRBJ1-4): DAGVTQSPTHLIKTRGQQVTLRCSPKSGHDTVSWYQQALGQGPQFIFQYYEEEERQRGNFPDRFSGHQFPNYSSELNVNALLLGDSALYLCASSLASGVLIATNEKLFFGSGTQLSVL.

CDR3 in amino acids: CASSRSGSSSYEQYF. For the CDR3, the DNA is TGCGCCAGCAGCCGGTCGGGGAGTAGCTCCTACGAGCAGTACTTC. This chain uses TRBV5-1 with TRBJ2-7, with a possible D match to TRBD2 (5 bases). The CDR3 covers 15 residues. The germline V gene encodes CDR1 SGHRS and CDR2 YFSETQ. Trimming stripped 4 bases from V and 0 bases from J, with 14 bases between.

The rearrangement joins TRBV6-1 to TRBJ1-1, with no clear D. There are 15 residues in the CDR3. Germline-derived CDR1 and CDR2 are MNHNS and SASEGT. V was trimmed by 2 bases and J by 1 base, leaving 11 bases between them. CDR3 amino acids: CASSEWYSGNTEAFF. CDR3 sequence (DNA): TGTGCCAGCAGTGAATGGTACAGTGGGAACACTGAAGCTTTCTTT.

This clone was recorded once. The chain joins TRBV4-2 to TRBJ2-7; D is possibly TRBD2 (6 bases). V lost 4 bases and J 0 bases, leaving 13 bases between the germline ends. Germline assignment: CDR1 LGHNA and CDR2 YNFKEQ. This CDR3 is 15 amino acids long. The CDR3: CASSRDAGSSYEQYF. In DNA form, the CDR3 reads TGTGCCAGCAGCCGAGACGCCGGGAGCTCCTACGAGCAGTACTTC.

The V and J genes are TRBV9 and TRBJ2-5, with D maybe TRBD2 (5 bases). Germline loops: CDR1 SGDLS, CDR2 YYNGEE. The germline V and J ends were trimmed by 0 bases and 7 bases, with 10 bases remaining between them. The CDR3 spans 13 residues. Here the CDR3 DNA reads TGTGCCAGCAGCGTAGTCAGCCGGGGGACCCAGTACTTC. It translates to CASSVVSRGTQYF.

The chain uses TRBV19 and TRBJ2-7; 7 positions agree with TRBD1. The CDR3 extends over 15 amino acids. Germline-derived CDR1 and CDR2 are LNHDA and SQIVND (reference sequence). V was clipped by 5 bases and J by 6 bases; unmatched bases: 13. The CDR3 nucleotides read TGTGCCAGTAGTTGGGACAGATCTTTGTCCGGCGAGCAGTACTTC. Its protein product is CASSWDRSLSGEQYF.

The V call is TRBV5-1, the J call TRBJ2-1; weak D call: TRBD2 (6 bases). Deletions cut 1 base from V and 6 bases from J, with 20 bases between. CDR1 is SGHRS and CDR2 is YFSETQ in the germline V gene. The CDR3 totals 17 residues. Here the CDR3 reads CASSLTVPGVTLNEQFF. In DNA form, the CDR3 reads TGCGCCAGCAGCTTGACCGTCCCGGGAGTGACCCTCAATGAGCAGTTCTTC.